This is a list of T cell receptor beta chains from one sample in a study of T cell responses to AZD1222 COVID-19 vaccine. Assay used: immunoSEQ multiplex PCR; TCRdb lists only in-frame clones, some missing. Of approximately 100,000 clones in the sample, 90% were seen once. Sample: peripheral blood, taken 28 days after the second AZD1222 dose. The receptors here all came from an adult who received the AZD1222 COVID-19 vaccine. CDR3s include the opening cysteine and the closing phenylalanine or tryptophan. Each record gives: clone size, J gene, D gene, V gene, CDR3 length, CDR3 DNA, CDR3 protein. D genes are given only for firm matches. Size values are once, few and many counts, or a class for expanded clones, and some rows have none.

few,TRBJ2-1,TRBD1,TRBV5-6,17,TGTGCCAGCAGCTCCCGCCCAACAGGGGCCTCCTACAATGAGCAGTTCTTC,CASSSRPTGASYNEQFF
once,TRBJ2-3,TRBD2,TRBV5-8,15,TGTGCCAGCAACGGCGGGGGTACCAGCACAGATACGCAGTATTTT,CASNGGGTSTDTQYF
-,TRBJ1-3,-,TRBV6-1,14,TGTGCCAGCAGTGAAAACAGGGCTGGAAACACCATATATTTT,CASSENRAGNTIYF
-,TRBJ1-5,TRBD1,TRBV5-5,15,TGTGCCAGCAGCTCCGGGACAGGGGTCAATCAGCCCCAGCATTTT,CASSSGTGVNQPQHF
-,TRBJ2-7,-,TRBV11-1,12,TGTGCCAGCAGGTTGGGGGCTAACGAGCAGTACTTC,CASRLGANEQYF
-,TRBJ2-3,-,TRBV6-2/TRBV6-3,15,TGTGCCAGCAGTTATATAACAGGGAGATCAGATACGCAGTATTTT,CASSYITGRSDTQYF
-,TRBJ1-1,-,TRBV4-1,16,TGCGCCAGCAGCCAAGATCGGGAGTTAGGGAGGACTGAAGCTTTCTTT,CASSQDRELGRTEAFF
-,TRBJ2-1,TRBD1,TRBV7-3,15,TGTGCCAGCAGCCGACAGGGGGCAATAGACAATGAGCAGTTCTTC,CASSRQGAIDNEQFF
once,TRBJ2-5,-,TRBV7-2,14,TGTGCCAGCAGGCTTACGAGGCACGGGGAGACCCAGTACTTC,CASRLTRHGETQYF
-,TRBJ1-2,-,TRBV23-1,16,TGCGCCAGCAGTCAATTTTCGGGACAAAAGGTTGGCGGCTACACCTTC,CASSQFSGQKVGGYTF
-,TRBJ1-1,-,TRBV2,12,TGTGCCAGCAGTGAAGTTTACAGTGAAGCTTTCTTT,CASSEVYSEAFF
-,TRBJ2-7,-,TRBV10-1,14,TGCGCCAGCAGTACCGGGAACGGAGCCTACGAGCAGTACTTC,CASSTGNGAYEQYF
-,TRBJ1-6,TRBD1,TRBV7-2,15,TGTGCCAGCAGCTTAGAAGACAGGGGGCTTTCACCCCTCCACTTT,CASSLEDRGLSPLHF
-,TRBJ2-5,TRBD1,TRBV3-1/TRBV3-2,16,TGTGCCAGCAGCCAAGCTGGGACAGGGGTTCGGGAGACCCAGTACTTC,CASSQAGTGVRETQYF
-,TRBJ1-3,TRBD1,TRBV2,15,TGTGCCAGCAGTGACAGGGGGAACGGGGGAAACACCATATATTTT,CASSDRGNGGNTIYF
-,TRBJ1-3,TRBD1,TRBV29-1,12,TGCAGCGTTCGGGACAGCGGAAACACCATATATTTT,CSVRDSGNTIYF
few,TRBJ1-3,TRBD1,TRBV28,14,TGTGCCAGCACCTTAGGGGGCCCGGGAAACACCATATATTTT,CASTLGGPGNTIYF
-,TRBJ1-5,TRBD1,TRBV2,12,TGTGCCAGCAGCGAAAGACAGGGAGGCCAGCATTTT,CASSERQGGQHF
-,TRBJ1-1,TRBD1,TRBV4-1,15,TGCGCCAGCAGCCAGGCGGGACAGGGATCAACTGAAGCTTTCTTT,CASSQAGQGSTEAFF
-,TRBJ1-2,TRBD1,TRBV28,14,TGTGCCAGCAGTGGGGTGACAGGGGTCTATGGCTACACCTTC,CASSGVTGVYGYTF
few,TRBJ1-2,TRBD1,TRBV20-1,13,TGCAGTGCTAGTCTCGACAGGGCCTATGGCTACACCTTC,CSASLDRAYGYTF
-,TRBJ1-3,-,TRBV10-2,14,TGCGCCAGCAGGAACCAATTGTCTGGAAACACCATATATTTT,CASRNQLSGNTIYF
few,TRBJ1-6,TRBD1,TRBV30,12,TGTGCCTGGGTACAGGGGTTTTCACCCCTCCACTTT,CAWVQGFSPLHF
few,TRBJ2-7,-,TRBV9,14,TGTGCCAGCAGCCCCCCGGGACGGATCGAGGAGCAGTACTTC,CASSPPGRIEEQYF
-,TRBJ2-1,-,TRBV25-1,11,TGTGCCAGCAGTTCAACAGTGGAGCAGTTCTTC,CASSSTVEQFF
-,TRBJ2-5,TRBD1,TRBV3-1/TRBV3-2,15,TGTGCCAGCAGCCGCCCGGACAGGGGGCTTGGGACCCAGTACTTC,CASSRPDRGLGTQYF
-,TRBJ1-4,-,TRBV5-1,13,TGCGCCAGCAGCGAGGACGTTAATGAAAAACTGTTTTTT,CASSEDVNEKLFF
-,TRBJ2-1,TRBD2,TRBV2,16,TGTGCCAGCAGGCGCAGACTAGCGGGGGGGAGCAATGAGCAGTTCTTC,CASRRRLAGGSNEQFF
once,TRBJ2-1,-,TRBV4-3,11,TGCGCCAGCAGCCAAGGGTTGGAGCAGTTCTTC,CASSQGLEQFF
-,TRBJ2-3,TRBD1,TRBV7-2,15,TGTGTCAGCAGCCCAATGACAGGGAGCACAGATACGCAGTATTTT,CVSSPMTGSTDTQYF
-,TRBJ2-1,-,TRBV28,16,TGTGCCAGCAGGAGGGGGGCAAGCTTATCCTACAATGAGCAGTTCTTC,CASRRGASLSYNEQFF
once,TRBJ2-7,-,TRBV21-1,14,TGTGCCAGCAGCAGGGGTGGGATGGGGTTGGAGCAGTACTTC,CASSRGGMGLEQYF
-,TRBJ2-7,-,TRBV27,15,TGTGCCAGCAGTTTATTGGTGGAGGGTGTTGACGAGCAGTACTTC,CASSLLVEGVDEQYF
-,TRBJ1-4,TRBD1,TRBV6-5,15,TGTGCCAGCATAAGGGACAGACGCTCTAATGAAAAACTGTTTTTT,CASIRDRRSNEKLFF
-,TRBJ2-7,-,TRBV30,12,TGTGCCTGGAGTATTGGGACCTACGAGCAGTACTTC,CAWSIGTYEQYF
once,TRBJ1-5,-,TRBV18,13,TGTGCCAGCTCATCCCACAACGGGCAGCCCCAGCATTTT,CASSSHNGQPQHF
-,TRBJ2-2,-,TRBV11-2,15,TGTGCCAGCAGCACGCCCAGGGGGAACACCGGGGAGCTGTTTTTT,CASSTPRGNTGELFF
-,TRBJ1-4,TRBD1,TRBV5-6,15,TGTGCCAGCAGCTTGGATGGCAGGGGGCAAGGAAAACTGTTTTTT,CASSLDGRGQGKLFF
-,TRBJ1-1,-,TRBV4-3,13,TGCGCCAGCAGCCAAGACCAAATTGGCGACGCTTTCTTT,CASSQDQIGDAFF
-,TRBJ2-4,-,TRBV5-1,13,TGCGCCAGCAATTCGGGGAGTAAAAACATTCAGTACTTC,CASNSGSKNIQYF
-,TRBJ1-1,TRBD1,TRBV5-1,16,TGCGCCAGCAGCACCTATCGGACAGGGGGGAGCACTGAAGCTTTCTTT,CASSTYRTGGSTEAFF